This T cell receptor beta chain comes out of a study of blood T cell repertoires in COVID-19. Across the study: Nucleic acid was either cDNA or gDNA, and it came from T cells, B-cell-depleted T cells, or PBMCs.

In the authors' workflow: Nucleated cell counts were estimated from reference gene primer amplification. Repertoires were generated with immunoSEQ multiplex PCR, while TCRdb's copy carries only in-frame clones and drops some. Clone size and the V and J calls come from that table; the DNA yielded D and trimming. The data contain 80,000 or so clones, 75% to 85% of them singletons. The sample was peripheral blood. The sequence was obtained from a woman between 65 and 79 years old with acute or convalescent COVID-19.

The CDR3 nucleotides read TGTGCCAGCAGCTTAGTGTCAGGGGACAATTCACCCCTCCACTTT. It specifies CASSLVSGDNSPLHF. The chain combines TRBV7-3 with TRBJ1-6, with D possibly matching TRBD1 (6 bases). Germline-derived CDR1 and CDR2 are SGHTA and FQGTGA. Trimming removed 2 bases at V and 7 bases at J, with 12 bases between. The CDR3 has 15 residues.